Listed here are 19 T cell receptor beta chains from one sample, sequenced in a study of human T cells and chemical hapten exposure. Sample treatment: therapeutic diphenylcyclopropenone sensitization with weekly scalp DPC. Library construction involved attaching unique molecular identifiers to individual cDNA molecules, which allowed quantitative, reproducible TCR counting. MiXCR, run by TCRdb on the reads, gives a single entry per CDR3 protein. The sample includes about 2,300 distinct CDR3 sequences, less than 70% of them seen just once. The source was whole blood, collected before DPC sensitization or 2, 6, or about 24 weeks after (not recorded which). These receptors came from an adult with alopecia areata. Some clones in this sample may be carry-over from other donors' samples. This table probably holds off-target reads from a library built for another chain.

A few counts support this clonotype. The chain employs TRBV7-9 and TRBJ2-3, with 8 bases aligning to TRBD1. The germline V gene has CDR1 SEHNR and CDR2 FQNEAQ (reference sequence). V shed 3 bases, J shed 6 bases, and the junction held 5 bases outside the gene matches. The CDR3 spans 14 residues. Here the CDR3 reads CASSFDRGLDTQYF. The CDR3 DNA is TGTGCCAGCAGCTTCGACAGGGGCTTGGATACGCAGTATTTT. Based on the CDR3 plus reference TRBV7-9 and TRBJ2-3, the full variable domain is DTGVSQNPRHKITKRGQNVTFRCDPISEHNRLYWYRQTLGQGPEFLTYFQNEAQLEKSRLLSDRFSAERPKGSFSTLEIQRTEQGDSAMYLCASSFDRGLDTQYFGPGTRLTVL.

The J gene is TRBJ1-1, the V gene TRBV4-1; D gene ambiguous. Germline V gene sequence: CDR1 MGHRA, CDR2 YSYEKL. This CDR3 contains 13 residues. With 6 bases removed from V and 4 bases from J, the gap between germline ends came to 12 bases. This chain's CDR3 is CASRGNGFTEAFF. The CDR3 region has the DNA TGCGCCAGCAGAGGGAACGGATTCACTGAAGCTTTCTTT.

This clonotype is judged large (0.1 to 1%). The chain carries TRBV10-1 and TRBJ2-1; D possibly corresponds to TRBD2 (6 bases). Germline values: CDR1 WNHNN, CDR2 SYGVQD (reference sequence). This CDR3 spans 13 amino acids. Between the trimmed V and J ends, which lost 9 bases and 12 bases, there was a span of 21 bases. The CDR3 sequence is CASSPGDRAGQFF. The CDR3 coding sequence is TGCGCCAGTTCCCCAGGCGACCGAGCGGGGCAGTTCTTC.

This sequence joins TRBV20-1 and TRBJ2-3; D gene ambiguous. Trimming removed 3 bases at V and 4 bases at J, with 5 bases between. The CDR3 runs to 11 residues. Germline assignment: CDR1 DFQATT and CDR2 SNEGSKA (reference sequence). The CDR3 reads CSARWADTQYF. The DNA for the CDR3 is TGCAGTGCTAGGTGGGCAGATACGCAGTATTTT.

This clonotype has a single count. The gene calls are TRBV29-1 and TRBJ2-7, with 7 positions matching TRBD2. The junction had 12 bases not matched to a gene; V was cut back by 8 bases and J by 5 bases. This CDR3 is built from 13 residues. Germline V gene lookup returns CDR1 SQVTM and CDR2 ANQGSEA. DNA of the CDR3: TGCAGCTGCCAGGATGCGGGAGTCCACGAGCAGTACTTC. Its protein product is CSCQDAGVHEQYF.

There are a few counts of this clonotype. The chain uses TRBV21-1 and TRBJ2-7; the table gives TRBD2 as D, unverified against the DNA. TRBV21-1 is listed as a pseudogene. The CDR3 consists of 15 residues. The CDR3 reads CASSKPSTYPYEQYF. Here the CDR3 DNA reads TGTGCCAGCAGCAAACCCTCGACCTATCCCTACGAGCAGTACTTC.

The chain is built from TRBV29-1 and TRBJ2-7, with 7 positions matching TRBD2. Trimming took 4 bases from V and 3 from J; bases not matched to a gene: 9. Germline V gene lookup returns CDR1 SQVTM and CDR2 ANQGSEA. The CDR3 length is 14 residues. CDR3 protein: CSVVGGIGSYEQYF. The CDR3 nucleotides read TGCAGCGTTGTGGGGGGGATCGGTAGCTACGAGCAGTACTTC.

CDR3 loop: CASSFKGWRFTDTQYF. The CDR3 nucleotides are TGTGCCAGCAGTTTTAAAGGCTGGAGATTCACAGATACGCAGTATTTT. This chain uses TRBV28 with TRBJ2-3; the D is unclear. Germline assignment: CDR1 MDHEN and CDR2 SYDVKM. Trimming stripped 3 bases from V and 2 bases from J, with 15 bases between. The CDR3 runs 16 residues. Full variable domain (missing parts from reference TRBV28 and TRBJ2-3): DVKVTQSSRYLVKRTGEKVFLECVQDMDHENMFWYRQDPGLGLRLIYFSYDVKMKEKGDIPEGYSVSREKKERFSLILESASTNQTSMYLCASSFKGWRFTDTQYFGPGTRLTVL.

J is TRBJ2-1 and V is TRBV11-2, with a tentative D call TRBD2 (5 bases). V was cut by 1 base and J by 7 bases, with 14 bases left in between. This CDR3 spans 15 amino acids. Germline CDR1 and CDR2: SGHAT and FQNNGV. The CDR3 DNA reads TGTGCCAGCAGCTTAGGTCTTGGACTCCTTAATGAGCAGTTCTTC. Encoded protein: CASSLGLGLLNEQFF. Full variable domain (rest looked up from reference TRBV11-2 and TRBJ2-1): EAGVAQSPRYKIIEKRQSVAFWCNPISGHATLYWYQQILGQGPKLLIQFQNNGVVDDSQLPKDRFSAERLKGVDSTLKIQPAKLEDSAVYLCASSLGLGLLNEQFFGPGTRLTVL.

This chain connects TRBV24-1 to TRBJ2-1; 8 bases are a match to TRBD1. The CDR3 is 16 residues long. V was pared by 2 bases and J by 5 bases, with 7 bases of the junction left unmatched. Germline V lookup: CDR1 KGHDR, CDR2 SFDVKD. CDR3 coding DNA: TGTGCCACCAGTGATTCGACAGGGGCCAGGAACAATGAGCAGTTCTTC. Translated: CATSDSTGARNNEQFF.

This sequence joins TRBV11-2 and TRBJ2-1; a possible D gene is TRBD1 (5 bases). This CDR3 region has 13 residues. From germline, CDR1 is SGHAT and CDR2 FQNNGV. V lost 5 bases, J lost 3 bases, and 8 bases lay in between. The chain's CDR3 is CASSLQDYNEQFF. The CDR3 DNA follows: TGTGCCAGCAGCCTACAGGACTACAATGAGCAGTTCTTC.

In its sample, this clonotype was seen once. The rearrangement links TRBV20-1 to TRBJ2-7, with D unclear. Germline V gene sequence: CDR1 DFQATT, CDR2 SNEGSKA (reference sequence). The CDR3 contains 12 residues. Trimming shortened V by 3 bases and J by 0 bases, and 6 bases separated the two germline ends. DNA for the CDR3: TGCAGTGCTAGCGCGTCCTCCTACGAGCAGTACTTC. This encodes CSASASSYEQYF.

The V call is TRBV7-9, the J call TRBJ2-3; D not certain. CDR3 length: 14 residues. The germline V and J ends were trimmed by 4 bases and 2 bases, with 10 bases remaining between them. Germline V gene data show CDR1 as SEHNR and CDR2 as FQNEAQ (reference sequence). CDR3 coding DNA: TGTGCCAGCAGCTGGGGAAGCCCCACAGATACGCAGTATTTT. It specifies CASSWGSPTDTQYF.

The sample holds one count of this clonotype. The chain uses TRBV6-6 and TRBJ1-4; 10 nucleotides agree with TRBD1. This CDR3 is built from 16 residues. Germline trimming cut 4 bases from V and 7 bases from J; bases unmatched to any gene: 9. In germline, CDR1 is MNHNY, CDR2 SVGAGI (reference sequence). DNA for the CDR3: TGTGCCAGCAGTTCCACCAGACAGGGGGCTGTTGAAAAACTGTTTTTT. Amino acid sequence: CASSSTRQGAVEKLFF.

In this sample, this clonotype turned up a few times. The V call is TRBV11-2, the J call TRBJ1-6; D gene unclear. CDR3 length: 12 residues. The germline CDR1 and CDR2 sequences are SGHAT and FQNNGV. The germline V and J ends were trimmed by 0 bases and 10 bases, with 4 bases remaining between them. This CDR3 is CASSLEQSPLHF. DNA of the CDR3: TGTGCCAGCAGCTTAGAGCAGTCACCCCTCCACTTT.

This chain uses TRBV6-6 with TRBJ2-3, with 7 bases aligning to TRBD2. This CDR3 comprises 13 residues. V was clipped by 8 bases and J by 2 bases; unmatched bases: 4. Per germline, CDR1 MNHNY and CDR2 SVGAGI (reference sequence). In DNA, the CDR3 is TGTGCCAGCCGGGACTACCTCACAGATACGCAGTATTTT. Translated: CASRDYLTDTQYF.

This clonotype was observed a few times. V gene TRBV2 combines with J gene TRBJ2-3; 7 bases map to TRBD2. CDR1 and CDR2 from the germline V gene are SNHLY and FYNNEI. J was trimmed by 6 bases and V by 6 bases; bases with no gene match: 15. This CDR3 has 16 residues. The CDR3 coding sequence is TGTGCCAGCAGGATGGGCGGAGGCGGGAGTGGGGATACGCAGTATTTT. This sequence encodes CASRMGGGGSGDTQYF.

This clonotype has a single count. The V gene is TRBV4-1, the J gene TRBJ2-1; the match to TRBD1 covers 9 bases. The V gene end was trimmed by 3 bases and the J gene end by 0 bases; junction bases not matched to a gene: 15. The CDR3 consists of 20 residues. Germline CDR1 is MGHRA and CDR2 is YSYEKL. CDR3 sequence (DNA): TGCGCCAGCAGCCACCCGGACAGGGGCGCTATCACGAGCTCCTACAATGAGCAGTTCTTC. Protein: CASSHPDRGAITSSYNEQFF.

The chain combines TRBV29-1 with TRBJ2-5; TRBD1 is a possible D gene (6 bases). Germline values: CDR1 SQVTM, CDR2 ANQGSEA. V shed 3 bases and J shed 1 base, with 15 bases lying between them. The CDR3 length is 15 residues. The CDR3 spells CSVEITGTLQETQYF. The CDR3 nucleotides are TGCAGCGTTGAGATCACAGGGACGCTCCAAGAGACCCAGTACTTC.